The rows below give T cell receptor beta chains drawn from one sample of a study of blood T cell repertoires in COVID-19. TCRdb's table, derived via immunoSEQ multiplex PCR, lists solely in-frame clones and lacks some. The sample carries 75,000 to 95,000 clones, approximately 90% recorded once. Sequenced sample: peripheral blood. Receptors were obtained from a woman older than 75 with acute or convalescent COVID-19. Each CDR3 is given with its conserved first and last residue. Fields, in order: J gene, D gene, clone size, V gene, CDR3 protein, CDR3 DNA. A D gene is named only where the DNA matches it firmly. For some rows the clone size is stated as once, few or many, or as a class when expanded; others skip it.

j_call: TRBJ1-2
d_call: .
clone_size: once
v_call: TRBV7-2
cdr3_aa: CASSLVAGNYGYTF
cdr3_nt: TGTGCCAGCAGCTTAGTAGCCGGCAACTATGGCTACACCTTC

j_call: TRBJ2-5
d_call: .
clone_size: .
v_call: TRBV5-1
cdr3_aa: CASSLGGGRQETQYF
cdr3_nt: TGCGCCAGCAGCTTGGGTGGGGGCCGACAAGAGACCCAGTACTTC

j_call: TRBJ1-2
d_call: .
clone_size: .
v_call: TRBV4-1
cdr3_aa: CASSQGGLNYGYTF
cdr3_nt: TGCGCCAGCAGCCAAGGGGGACTCAACTATGGCTACACCTTC

j_call: TRBJ1-2
d_call: .
clone_size: once
v_call: TRBV7-6
cdr3_aa: CASSPDRNYGYTF
cdr3_nt: TGTGCCAGCAGCCCCGACAGGAACTATGGCTACACCTTC

j_call: TRBJ1-1
d_call: .
clone_size: .
v_call: TRBV2
cdr3_aa: CASSVEGGGTEAFF
cdr3_nt: TGTGCCAGCAGTGTTGAGGGAGGTGGGACTGAAGCTTTCTTT

j_call: TRBJ1-2
d_call: .
clone_size: .
v_call: TRBV19
cdr3_aa: CASSITGGYTF
cdr3_nt: TGTGCCAGTAGTATAACGGGTGGCTACACCTTC

j_call: TRBJ1-6
d_call: .
clone_size: .
v_call: TRBV4-3
cdr3_aa: CASSLGQGPDSPLHF
cdr3_nt: TGCGCCAGCAGCCTAGGTCAGGGCCCGGATTCACCCCTCCACTTT

j_call: TRBJ2-3
d_call: .
clone_size: .
v_call: TRBV10-3
cdr3_aa: CAISESGREDTQYF
cdr3_nt: TGTGCCATCAGTGAGTCAGGTAGGGAGGATACGCAGTATTTT

j_call: TRBJ1-6
d_call: .
clone_size: .
v_call: TRBV27
cdr3_aa: CASSLYQNSPLHF
cdr3_nt: TGTGCCAGCAGTTTATATCAGAATTCACCCCTCCACTTT

j_call: TRBJ1-1
d_call: .
clone_size: .
v_call: TRBV7-2
cdr3_aa: CASSLVFGGGTEAFF
cdr3_nt: TGTGCCAGCAGCTTAGTTTTCGGGGGTGGCACTGAAGCTTTCTTT

j_call: TRBJ1-3
d_call: TRBD1
clone_size: once
v_call: TRBV7-6
cdr3_aa: CASSLNGWGQGNTIYF
cdr3_nt: TGTGCCAGCAGCTTAAACGGGTGGGGACAGGGAAACACCATATATTTT

j_call: TRBJ2-2
d_call: TRBD2
clone_size: once
v_call: TRBV3-1/TRBV3-2
cdr3_aa: CASSQRTRAGELFF
cdr3_nt: TGTGCCAGCAGCCAAAGGACTAGGGCAGGGGAGCTGTTTTTT

j_call: TRBJ2-3
d_call: TRBD2
clone_size: .
v_call: TRBV9
cdr3_aa: CASSVEGLAGGPDTQYF
cdr3_nt: TGTGCCAGCAGCGTAGAAGGACTAGCGGGAGGGCCAGATACGCAGTATTTT

j_call: TRBJ1-2
d_call: .
clone_size: .
v_call: TRBV18
cdr3_aa: CASSPPQLHGYTF
cdr3_nt: TGTGCCAGCTCACCACCGCAGTTACATGGCTACACCTTC

j_call: TRBJ1-2
d_call: .
clone_size: .
v_call: TRBV30
cdr3_aa: CAWRAAGVGGYTF
cdr3_nt: TGTGCCTGGAGGGCGGCAGGGGTTGGTGGCTACACCTTC

j_call: TRBJ2-3
d_call: TRBD1
clone_size: .
v_call: TRBV2
cdr3_aa: CASTIGTGGTDTQYF
cdr3_nt: TGTGCCAGCACTATTGGGACAGGGGGGACAGATACGCAGTATTTT

j_call: TRBJ2-7
d_call: TRBD1
clone_size: .
v_call: TRBV4-1
cdr3_aa: CASSQDDRGYEQYF
cdr3_nt: TGCGCCAGCAGCCAAGATGACAGGGGTTACGAGCAGTACTTC

j_call: TRBJ2-1
d_call: TRBD2
clone_size: .
v_call: TRBV3-1/TRBV3-2
cdr3_aa: CASSPRTSGFYNEQFF
cdr3_nt: TGTGCCAGCAGCCCCAGGACTAGCGGATTCTACAATGAGCAGTTCTTC

j_call: TRBJ1-2
d_call: .
clone_size: once
v_call: TRBV12-3/TRBV12-4
cdr3_aa: CASSPTGYGYTF
cdr3_nt: TGTGCCAGCAGTCCCACAGGGTATGGCTACACCTTC

j_call: TRBJ1-6
d_call: TRBD1
clone_size: .
v_call: TRBV7-9
cdr3_aa: CASSLAGQPNSPLHF
cdr3_nt: TGTGCCAGCAGCTTAGCGGGACAGCCAAATTCACCCCTCCACTTT

j_call: TRBJ2-3
d_call: .
clone_size: .
v_call: TRBV2
cdr3_aa: CASSETTRTDTQYF
cdr3_nt: TGTGCCAGCAGTGAGACTACCCGCACAGATACGCAGTATTTT

j_call: TRBJ1-2
d_call: .
clone_size: .
v_call: TRBV28
cdr3_aa: CASSLRNYGYTF
cdr3_nt: TGTGCCAGCAGTTTACGTAACTATGGCTACACCTTC

j_call: TRBJ1-2
d_call: TRBD1
clone_size: once
v_call: TRBV27
cdr3_aa: CASSSLGQGRYGYTF
cdr3_nt: TGTGCCAGCAGTTCCCTAGGACAGGGGAGGTATGGCTACACCTTC

j_call: TRBJ1-2
d_call: TRBD1
clone_size: .
v_call: TRBV2
cdr3_aa: CASRWTGYYGYTF
cdr3_nt: TGTGCCAGCAGGTGGACAGGTTACTATGGCTACACCTTC

j_call: TRBJ2-7
d_call: .
clone_size: once
v_call: TRBV21-1
cdr3_aa: CATGDYSYEQYF
cdr3_nt: TGTGCCACCGGAGACTACTCCTACGAGCAGTACTTC

j_call: TRBJ2-2
d_call: .
clone_size: .
v_call: TRBV7-8
cdr3_aa: CASSLGSGTGELFF
cdr3_nt: TGTGCCAGCAGCTTAGGGAGCGGAACCGGGGAGCTGTTTTTT